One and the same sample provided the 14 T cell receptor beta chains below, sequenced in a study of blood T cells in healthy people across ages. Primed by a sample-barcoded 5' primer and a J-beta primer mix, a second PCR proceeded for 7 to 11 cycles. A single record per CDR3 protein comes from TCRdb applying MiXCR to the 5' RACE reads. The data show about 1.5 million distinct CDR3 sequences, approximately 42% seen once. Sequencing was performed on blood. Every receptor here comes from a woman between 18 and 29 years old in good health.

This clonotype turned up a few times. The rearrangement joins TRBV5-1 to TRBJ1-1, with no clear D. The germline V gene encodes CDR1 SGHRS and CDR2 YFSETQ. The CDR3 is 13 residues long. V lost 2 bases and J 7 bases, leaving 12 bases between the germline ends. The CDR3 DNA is TGCGCCAGCAGCTTTGGCGGGGATGTTGAAGCTTTCTTT. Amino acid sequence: CASSFGGDVEAFF.

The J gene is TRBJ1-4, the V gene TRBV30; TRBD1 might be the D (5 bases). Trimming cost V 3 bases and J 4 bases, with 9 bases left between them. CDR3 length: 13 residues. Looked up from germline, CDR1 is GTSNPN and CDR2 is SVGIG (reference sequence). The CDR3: CAWSRGFNEKLFF. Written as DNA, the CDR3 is TGTGCCTGGAGCCGGGGCTTTAATGAAAAACTGTTTTTT.

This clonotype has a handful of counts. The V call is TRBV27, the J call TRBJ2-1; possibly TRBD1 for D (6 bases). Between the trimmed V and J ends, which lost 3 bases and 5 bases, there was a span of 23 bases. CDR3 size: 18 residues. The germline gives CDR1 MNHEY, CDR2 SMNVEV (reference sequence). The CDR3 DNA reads TGTGCCAGCAGTTTTATGATAGGGGCAGGGGTGGGGAACAATGAGCAGTTCTTC. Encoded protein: CASSFMIGAGVGNNEQFF.

Here the CDR3 DNA reads TGTGCCAGCAGCCCCCGGACAGGGTACAATGAGCAGTACTTC. It yields the protein CASSPRTGYNEQYF. This chain links TRBV9 with TRBJ2-1; 8 positions agree with TRBD1. The J call may be incorrect, as the DNA end agrees better with TRBJ2-7. This CDR3 contains 14 residues. Germline lookup yields CDR1 SGDLS and CDR2 YYNGEE.

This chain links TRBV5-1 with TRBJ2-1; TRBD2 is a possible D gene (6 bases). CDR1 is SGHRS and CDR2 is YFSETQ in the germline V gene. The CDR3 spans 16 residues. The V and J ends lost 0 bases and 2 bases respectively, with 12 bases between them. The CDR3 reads CASSLEEGGPYNEQFF. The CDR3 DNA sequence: TGCGCCAGCAGCTTGGAAGAGGGAGGCCCCTACAATGAGCAGTTCTTC.

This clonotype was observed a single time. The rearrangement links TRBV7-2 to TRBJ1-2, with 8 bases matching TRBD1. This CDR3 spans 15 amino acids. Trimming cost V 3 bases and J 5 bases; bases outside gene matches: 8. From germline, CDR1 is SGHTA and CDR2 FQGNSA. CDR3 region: CASSFAGGLKYGYTF. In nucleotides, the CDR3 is TGTGCCAGCAGCTTCGCAGGGGGCCTGAAGTATGGCTACACCTTC.

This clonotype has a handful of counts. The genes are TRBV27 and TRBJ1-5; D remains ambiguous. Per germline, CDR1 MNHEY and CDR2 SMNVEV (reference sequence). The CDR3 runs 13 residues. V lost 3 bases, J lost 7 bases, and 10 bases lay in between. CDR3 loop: CASSFGRYQPQHF. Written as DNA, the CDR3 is TGTGCCAGCAGTTTCGGCAGGTACCAGCCCCAGCATTTT.

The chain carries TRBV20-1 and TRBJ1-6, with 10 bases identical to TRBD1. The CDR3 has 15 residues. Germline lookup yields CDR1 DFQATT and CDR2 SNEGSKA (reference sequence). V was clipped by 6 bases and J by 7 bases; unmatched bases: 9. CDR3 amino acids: CSANRGQGENSPLHF. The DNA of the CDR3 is TGCAGTGCCAACCGAGGACAGGGGGAAAATTCACCCCTCCACTTT.

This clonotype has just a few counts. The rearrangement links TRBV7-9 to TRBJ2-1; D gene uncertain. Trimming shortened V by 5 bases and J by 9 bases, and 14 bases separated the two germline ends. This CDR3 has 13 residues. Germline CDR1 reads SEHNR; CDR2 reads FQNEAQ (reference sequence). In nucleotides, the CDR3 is TGTGCCAGCAGCACCCGTTATTTGCGTGAGCAGTTCTTC. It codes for CASSTRYLREQFF.

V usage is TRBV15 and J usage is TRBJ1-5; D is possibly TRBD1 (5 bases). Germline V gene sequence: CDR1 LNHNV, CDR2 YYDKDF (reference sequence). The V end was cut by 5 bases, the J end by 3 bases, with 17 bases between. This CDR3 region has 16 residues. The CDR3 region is CATSSQIGHLNQPQHF. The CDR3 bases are TGTGCCACCAGCTCCCAAATAGGACACCTCAATCAGCCCCAGCATTTT.

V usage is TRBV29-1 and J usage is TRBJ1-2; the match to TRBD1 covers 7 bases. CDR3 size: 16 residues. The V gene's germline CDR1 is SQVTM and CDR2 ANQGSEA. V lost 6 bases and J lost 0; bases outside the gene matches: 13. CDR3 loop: CSVIPGQWEANYGYTF. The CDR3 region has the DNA TGCAGCGTGATACCGGGACAGTGGGAGGCTAACTATGGCTACACCTTC.

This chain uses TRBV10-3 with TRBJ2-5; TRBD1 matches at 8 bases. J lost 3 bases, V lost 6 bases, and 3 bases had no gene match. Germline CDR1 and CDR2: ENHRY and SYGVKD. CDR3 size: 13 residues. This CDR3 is CAIRDRAEETQYF. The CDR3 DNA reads TGTGCCATCAGGGACAGGGCTGAAGAGACCCAGTACTTC.

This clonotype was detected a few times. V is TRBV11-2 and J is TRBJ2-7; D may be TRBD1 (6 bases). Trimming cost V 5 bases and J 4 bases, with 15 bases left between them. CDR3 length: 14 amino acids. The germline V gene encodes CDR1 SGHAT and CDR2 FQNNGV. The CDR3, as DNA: TGTGCCAGCAGCCATTCGCAGGGGCTTTACGAGCAGTACTTC. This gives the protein CASSHSQGLYEQYF.

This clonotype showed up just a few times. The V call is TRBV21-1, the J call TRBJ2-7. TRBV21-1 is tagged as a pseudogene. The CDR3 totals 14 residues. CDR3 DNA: TGTGCCAGCAGCAAGATGGTACCATCCTACGAGCAGTACTTC. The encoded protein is CASSKMVPSYEQYF.